These 10 T cell receptor beta chains came from one sample sequenced in a study of T cells after yellow fever vaccination (dated by TCRdb to about 2019). Library method: 5' RACE. Reads for this sample came from an Illumina HiSeq 2500. The public reads were run again by TCRdb, first through fastp at Q25 and then through MiXCR, and only productive beta chains were kept. Every CDR3 protein is listed once, alongside the most common genes and DNA of its rows. The sample table contains about 630,000 distinct CDR3 sequences; only one count was recorded for roughly 12% of them. The top ten hold more than 13% of the sample. The label giving this sample's treatment or condition can be read as: live attenuated yellow fever vaccine strain. The sample in question was PBMCs, obtained on the day of the yellow fever booster vaccination. All receptors come from a man aged 30-40 years who received the YFV17D yellow fever vaccine.

A few counts support this clonotype. The chain couples TRBV20-1 to TRBJ2-7, with D tentatively TRBD2 (5 bases). Germline V gives CDR1 DFQATT, CDR2 SNEGSKA (reference sequence). There are 15 residues in the CDR3. V lost 5 bases to trimming and J lost 3 bases, with 20 bases between them. The CDR3 DNA sequence: TGCAGTGCTTCTTCGTGGTCCGGGGATATCTACGAGCAGTACTTC. It translates to CSASSWSGDIYEQYF.

The table lists this clonotype with a few counts. V is TRBV12-3 or TRBV12-4 and J is TRBJ2-1; weak D call: TRBD2 (6 bases). Between the trimmed V and J ends, which lost 3 bases and 8 bases, there was a span of 17 bases. The CDR3 sequence is 15 residues long. The CDR3 sequence is CASSFFSGPRDEQFF. For the CDR3, the DNA is TGTGCCAGCAGTTTCTTTAGCGGTCCTAGGGATGAGCAGTTCTTC.

This clonotype was seen ten or more times. V usage is TRBV7-2 and J usage is TRBJ2-7, with TRBD1 matching over 10 bases. The CDR3 extends over 15 amino acids. Germline V lookup: CDR1 SGHTA, CDR2 FQGNSA. V trimming: 3 bases; J trimming: 5 bases; junction bases outside the gene matches: 7. The CDR3 spells CASSLRDRGGHEQYF. The CDR3 nucleotides are TGTGCCAGCAGCTTGAGGGACAGGGGAGGCCACGAGCAGTACTTC.

V gene TRBV9 combines with J gene TRBJ2-7; 9 bases are a match to TRBD1. The germline V gene has CDR1 SGDLS and CDR2 YYNGEE. V shed 4 bases and J 3 bases; nucleotides not matched to a gene: 11. The CDR3 is 16 residues long. The CDR3 nucleotides read TGTGCCAGCAGCCACTCCCCGGGACAGGGTGACTACGAGCAGTACTTC. Encoded protein: CASSHSPGQGDYEQYF.

This clonotype showed up many times. The chain combines TRBV12-3 or TRBV12-4 with TRBJ2-2; D uncertain. V was trimmed by 3 bases and J by 4 bases, leaving 6 bases between them. The CDR3 length is 13 residues. The CDR3 region is CASSLGFTGELFF. The CDR3 nucleotides read TGTGCCAGCAGTTTGGGTTTCACCGGGGAGCTGTTTTTT.

This clonotype came up many times. The V and J genes are TRBV20-1 and TRBJ2-7; possible D gene TRBD1, 6 bases. Germline CDR1 reads DFQATT; CDR2 reads SNEGSKA (reference sequence). V lost 0 bases to trimming and J lost 2 bases, with 14 bases between them. The CDR3 is made up of 15 amino acids. CDR3 sequence: CSARDLARGTYEQYF. The CDR3 region has the DNA TGCAGTGCTAGAGATCTAGCCAGGGGAACCTACGAGCAGTACTTC.

This clonotype turned up a few times. The rearrangement joins TRBV12-3 or TRBV12-4 to TRBJ2-7; tentatively, D is TRBD1 (6 bases). With 4 bases removed from V and 5 bases from J, the gap between germline ends came to 15 bases. This CDR3 comprises 14 residues. In DNA form, the CDR3 reads TGTGCCAGCAGTTCTACTAGGGGGTGGGACGAGCAGTACTTC. Translation gives CASSSTRGWDEQYF.

With respect to this clonotype: The junction and the germline gene differ at one end; a read error may be behind it. The chain uses TRBV2 and TRBJ2-7; D is unclear. CDR1 is SNHLY and CDR2 is FYNNEI in the germline V gene. The CDR3 extends over 12 amino acids. The CDR3 is CATSGPLWEQYF. The CDR3 nucleotides read TGTGCCACCAGTGGCCCTCTGTGGGAGCAGTACTTC.

The chain is built from TRBV20-1 and TRBJ1-1; D is undetermined. Germline V gene data show CDR1 as DFQATT and CDR2 as SNEGSKA (reference sequence). The CDR3 covers 12 residues. V lost 4 bases, J lost 1 base, and 7 bases lay in between. CDR3 in amino acids: CSAKQPNTEAFF. In DNA form, the CDR3 reads TGCAGTGCTAAACAGCCGAACACTGAAGCTTTCTTT.

This clonotype was detected a few times. This chain joins TRBV5-1 and TRBJ1-2; tentatively, D is TRBD1 (5 bases). The CDR3 has 14 residues. V lost 0 bases, J lost 4 bases, and 10 bases lay in between. Germline loops: CDR1 SGHRS, CDR2 YFSETQ. The CDR3 nucleotides are TGCGCCAGCAGCTTGGGGGGCAGGACCTATGGCTACACCTTC. It translates to CASSLGGRTYGYTF.